The 31 T cell receptor beta chains below come from one sample, sequenced in a study of beta chain features in type 1 diabetes. Expressed TCRB transcripts were sequenced because the entire RNA isolate underwent reverse transcription. This table comes from immunoSEQ multiplex PCR, and its TCRdb copy is limited to in-frame clones, with some not included. Found here are 810,000 or so clones, 17% of them singletons; the top ten hold about 0.02%. Sequenced: naive CD4+ T cells from blood. These TCRs come from a woman younger than 35 in good health.

This chain connects TRBV5-4 to TRBJ2-5; 10 bases are a match to TRBD1. The germline CDR1 and CDR2 sequences are SGHNT and YYREEE (reference sequence). This CDR3 is 13 amino acids long. The CDR3 DNA follows: TGTGCGACCGGACAGGGGGGAGAGGAGACCCAGTACTTC. It encodes CATGQGGEETQYF. The variable domain in full, completed from reference TRBV5-4 and TRBJ2-5, reads ETGVTQSPTHLIKTRGQQVTLRCSSQSGHNTVSWYQQALGQGPQFIFQYYREEENGRGNFPPRFSGLQFPNYSSELNVNALELDDSALYLCATGQGGEETQYFGPGTRLLVL.

This clone showed up just a few times. V gene TRBV4-1 combines with J gene TRBJ2-5; 7 bases align to TRBD2. The CDR3 is 16 amino acids. Per the germline V gene, CDR1 is MGHRA and CDR2 is YSYEKL. After removal of 1 base from V and 5 bases from J, the junction contained 10 bases not matched to a gene. CDR3 DNA sequence: TGCGCCAGCAGCCAAGTTGTCAGGACTAGTCGGGAGACCCAGTACTTC. This gives the protein CASSQVVRTSRETQYF.

As to this clone: Other DNA sequences in this sample translate to the same CDR3. The rearrangement uses TRBV7-9 and TRBJ2-7; 7 bases align to TRBD1. Germline loops: CDR1 SEHNR, CDR2 FQNEAQ (reference sequence). This CDR3 comprises 13 residues. V trimming: 5 bases; J trimming: 2 bases; junction bases outside the gene matches: 3. The CDR3 here is CASSRTGPYEQYF. Here the CDR3 DNA reads TGTGCCAGCAGCCGGACAGGCCCCTACGAGCAGTACTTC.

The genes are TRBV18 and TRBJ2-3; D uncertain. This CDR3 contains 15 residues. The ends were cut back, 8 bases at V and 2 bases at J, with 17 bases in the middle. Per the germline V gene, CDR1 is KGHSH and CDR2 is LQKENI. CDR3 in DNA: TGTGCCAGCCAGAGCGTCGGCTTAACCACAGATACGCAGTATTTT. As protein: CASQSVGLTTDTQYF. Supplemented by reference TRBV18 and TRBJ2-3, the full variable domain reads NAGVMQNPRHLVRRRGQEARLRCSPMKGHSHVYWYRQLPEEGLKFMVYLQKENIIDESGMPKERFSAEFPKEGPSILRIQQVVRGDSAAYFCASQSVGLTTDTQYFGPGTRLTVL.

The sample holds a few counts of this clone. The chain links TRBV7-9 to TRBJ2-7; 9 positions agree with TRBD1. CDR3 length: 17 amino acids. The J segment lost 0 bases and the V segment lost 5 bases, leaving 11 bases of the junction unmatched. The germline V gene encodes CDR1 SEHNR and CDR2 FQNEAQ (reference sequence). In nucleotides, the CDR3 is TGTGCCAGCAGCACACTGGACAGGGGCCGTAGCTCCTACGAGCAGTACTTC. Its protein product is CASSTLDRGRSSYEQYF.

The chain employs TRBV10-2 and TRBJ1-1; D is ambiguous. Trimming pared 2 bases from V and 3 bases from J, leaving 10 bases between. This CDR3 comprises 14 residues. Germline CDR1 is WSHSY and CDR2 is SAAADI. CDR3 amino acids: CASSEGGRYTEAFF. In nucleotides, the CDR3 is TGCGCCAGCAGTGAGGGCGGGAGGTACACTGAAGCTTTCTTT.

This rearrangement joins TRBV9 to TRBJ1-2, with D unresolved. With 4 bases removed from V and 4 bases from J, the gap between germline ends came to 5 bases. The CDR3 loop spans 11 amino acids. From germline, CDR1 is SGDLS and CDR2 YYNGEE. The chain's CDR3 is CASSPVYGYTF. CDR3 nucleotide sequence: TGTGCCAGCAGCCCTGTCTATGGCTACACCTTC.

In nucleotides, the CDR3 is TGTGCCAGCGGGGACTATTTTCTCTCCTACAATGAGCAGTTCTTC. Its protein product is CASGDYFLSYNEQFF. J is TRBJ2-1 and V is TRBV6-6; TRBD2 aligns across 7 bases. V lost 8 bases, J lost 0 bases, and 7 bases stayed unmatched. The CDR3 is 15 residues long. CDR1 and CDR2 from the germline V gene are MNHNY and SVGAGI (reference sequence).

DNA of the CDR3: TGCGCCAGCAGCCAAGCGGGCGGGAGAATCTACAATGAGCAGTTCTTC. Translating it yields CASSQAGGRIYNEQFF. This chain connects TRBV4-3 to TRBJ2-1; 7 bases are a match to TRBD2. Germline lookup yields CDR1 LGHNA and CDR2 YSLEER. J was trimmed by 3 bases and V by 1 base; bases with no gene match: 6. This CDR3 is 16 amino acids long.

This clone was seen a handful of times. V is TRBV7-3 and J is TRBJ2-5, with D perhaps TRBD1 (6 bases). V dropped 2 bases and J dropped 7 bases, with 11 bases sitting between them. CDR1 is SGHTA and CDR2 is FQGTGA in the germline V gene. The length of the CDR3 is 13 residues. The CDR3 region has the DNA TGTGCCAGCAGCTTATTACAGGGTGGGACCCAGTACTTC. As protein: CASSLLQGGTQYF.

This clone was observed a few times. This chain connects TRBV4-2 to TRBJ2-2; D possibly corresponds to TRBD1 (5 bases). The length of the CDR3 is 16 residues. V shed 3 bases and J shed 4 bases, with 15 bases lying between them. Germline loops: CDR1 LGHNA, CDR2 YNFKEQ. This chain's CDR3 is CASSQLGERGTGELFF. For the CDR3, the DNA is TGTGCCAGCAGCCAGCTAGGAGAAAGGGGCACCGGGGAGCTGTTTTTT.

This clone was seen a few times. The V and J genes are TRBV5-6 and TRBJ1-5; TRBD1 matches at 7 bases. The ends lost 4 bases at V and 0 bases at J; junction bases unmatched: 7. The germline V gene encodes CDR1 SGHDT and CDR2 YYEEEE. The CDR3 is 16 residues long. The CDR3 region has the DNA TGTGCCAGCAGCGTGACGACAGGGACTAGCAATCAGCCCCAGCATTTT. It specifies CASSVTTGTSNQPQHF. Full variable domain (missing parts from reference TRBV5-6 and TRBJ1-5): DAGVTQSPTHLIKTRGQQVTLRCSPKSGHDTVSWYQQALGQGPQFIFQYYEEEERQRGNFPDRFSGHQFPNYSSELNVNALLLGDSALYLCASSVTTGTSNQPQHFGDGTRLSIL.

The chain joins TRBV7-8 to TRBJ2-7, with D possibly called TRBD1 or TRBD2 (5 bases each). The CDR3 extends over 16 amino acids. Trimming took 0 bases from V and 4 from J, leaving 16 bases between them. Germline V gene sequence: CDR1 SGHVS, CDR2 FQNEAQ. CDR3 sequence reads: CASSLARGWGFYEQYF. The CDR3 nucleotides read TGTGCCAGCAGCTTAGCGCGTGGCTGGGGGTTTTACGAGCAGTACTTC.

The table lists this clone with a few counts. The chain recombines TRBV28 with TRBJ1-5, with unresolved D. Trimming stripped 6 bases from V and 0 bases from J, with 12 bases between. Germline loops: CDR1 MDHEN, CDR2 SYDVKM. This CDR3 has 15 amino acids. CDR3 sequence: CASRLGYSSNQPQHF. In nucleotides, the CDR3 is TGTGCCAGCAGACTAGGGTATTCTAGCAATCAGCCCCAGCATTTT.

In this sample, this clone turned up a few times. The J gene is TRBJ2-1, the V gene TRBV7-9; possibly TRBD2 for D (6 bases). Deletions cut 0 bases from V and 7 bases from J, with 13 bases between. The CDR3 runs to 15 residues. CDR1 is SEHNR, CDR2 FQNEAQ, per germline (reference sequence). CDR3 coding DNA: TGTGCCAGCAGCTTAGCGGGGGGATGGGAGAATGAGCAGTTCTTC. Encoded protein: CASSLAGGWENEQFF.

This clone was counted between two and nine times. This chain joins TRBV5-4 and TRBJ2-2; 8 positions match TRBD1. Unmatched junction bases numbered 3, after V lost 1 base and J lost 7 bases. Germline lookup yields CDR1 SGHNT and CDR2 YYREEE (reference sequence). This CDR3 spans 14 amino acids. This chain's CDR3 is CASSLPGGNGELFF. CDR3 DNA sequence: TGTGCCAGCAGCTTGCCAGGGGGCAACGGGGAGCTGTTTTTT.

V is TRBV23-1 and J is TRBJ2-1; weak D call: TRBD2 (6 bases). TRBV23-1 is noted as an ORF with a role that remains uncertain. The CDR3 is made up of 16 amino acids. Trimming took 0 bases from V and 4 from J, leaving 13 bases between them. In nucleotides, the CDR3 is TGCGCCAGCAGTCAATCGGAGGAGGGCGGTTACAATGAGCAGTTCTTC. Encoded protein: CASSQSEEGGYNEQFF.

There are a few counts of this clone. The J gene is TRBJ2-5, the V gene TRBV10-2, with TRBD2 matching 13 bases. Germline-derived CDR1 and CDR2 are WSHSY and SAAADI. V gave up 8 bases and J gave up 4 bases; unmatched junction bases: 13. This CDR3 spans 17 amino acids. As DNA, the CDR3 is TGCGCCAGCCACACTAGGACTAGCGGGAGAATCGGAGAGACCCAGTACTTC. Amino acid sequence: CASHTRTSGRIGETQYF.

The V gene is TRBV5-1, the J gene TRBJ2-2, with D tentatively TRBD2 (6 bases). The CDR3 totals 13 residues. Germline assignment: CDR1 SGHRS and CDR2 YFSETQ. With 5 bases removed from V and 5 bases from J, the gap between germline ends came to 10 bases. The CDR3 nucleotides read TGCGCCAGCAGAGTGGAGGGGACCGGGGAGCTGTTTTTT. Its protein product is CASRVEGTGELFF. Full variable domain (outside the CDR3, taken from reference TRBV5-1 and TRBJ2-2): KAGVTQTPRYLIKTRGQQVTLSCSPISGHRSVSWYQQTPGQGLQFLFEYFSETQRNKGNFPGRFSGRQFSNSRSEMNVSTLELGDSALYLCASRVEGTGELFFGEGSRLTVL.

The chain recombines TRBV5-5 with TRBJ1-5; no clear D. CDR1 and CDR2 from the germline V gene are SGHKS and YYEKEE (reference sequence). The CDR3 contains 16 residues. V gave up 0 bases and J gave up 9 bases, with 19 bases separating them. CDR3 DNA sequence: TGTGCCAGCAGCTTGGAGGGCAGCTTTGGTGGTAGGCCCCAGCATTTT. Protein product: CASSLEGSFGGRPQHF.

The rearrangement joins TRBV11-3 to TRBJ2-1; D possibly corresponds to TRBD2 (6 bases). The length of the CDR3 is 15 residues. CDR1 is SGHNT, CDR2 YENEEA, per germline. Trimming left V 5 bases short and J 6 bases short, with 17 bases between. The chain's CDR3 is CASSPSGTPGNEQFF. The CDR3 region has the DNA TGTGCCAGCAGCCCGTCGGGGACTCCGGGCAATGAGCAGTTCTTC.

The gene calls are TRBV13 and TRBJ1-3; no reliable D call. Germline V CDR1 and CDR2: PRHDT, FYEKMQ (reference sequence). Trimming shortened V by 6 bases and J by 3 bases, and 12 bases separated the two germline ends. The CDR3 totals 14 residues. The CDR3 region is CASRGKRFGNTIYF. The CDR3 DNA follows: TGTGCCAGCAGAGGAAAACGATTTGGAAACACCATATATTTT.

The chain couples TRBV19 to TRBJ1-1; 9 nucleotides line up with TRBD1. J lost 4 bases, V lost 6 bases, and 15 bases had no gene match. Looked up from germline, CDR1 is LNHDA and CDR2 is SQIVND (reference sequence). The CDR3 is made up of 17 amino acids. DNA of the CDR3: TGTGCCAGTAGACAATGGACCGGGACAGGGAGTGGCACTGAAGCTTTCTTT. The encoded protein is CASRQWTGTGSGTEAFF.

J is TRBJ2-1 and V is TRBV2; 12 bases are a match to TRBD2. Trimming removed 6 bases from V and 12 bases from J; junction bases left unmatched: 6. Germline CDR1 and CDR2: SNHLY and FYNNEI. This CDR3 has 13 residues. CDR3 residues: CASRPGTSGWQFF. In nucleotides, the CDR3 is TGTGCCAGCAGGCCCGGGACTAGCGGGTGGCAGTTCTTC.

This clone has more than one count but fewer than ten. The chain uses TRBV6-6 and TRBJ2-7; 7 bases agree with TRBD1. The germline CDR1 and CDR2 sequences are MNHNY and SVGAGI (reference sequence). The length of the CDR3 is 13 residues. Unmatched junction bases numbered 4, after V lost 6 bases and J lost 2 bases. The CDR3 region is CASRGDSTYEQYF. The CDR3 DNA reads as TGTGCCAGCAGAGGGGACAGCACCTACGAGCAGTACTTC.

This clone was picked up a small number of times. This chain connects TRBV5-1 to TRBJ2-7; 7 positions agree with TRBD1. There are 14 residues in the CDR3. Germline V gives CDR1 SGHRS, CDR2 YFSETQ. V lost 3 bases, J lost 5 bases, and 8 bases stayed unmatched. CDR3 coding DNA: TGCGCCAGCAGCTCCTTGACAGGGTCCAACGAGCAGTACTTC. This sequence encodes CASSSLTGSNEQYF.

This chain links TRBV19 with TRBJ2-7; 9 nucleotides agree with TRBD1. The CDR3 runs 15 residues. The germline V gene encodes CDR1 LNHDA and CDR2 SQIVND (reference sequence). V lost 3 bases, J lost 2 bases, and 5 bases stayed unmatched. CDR3: CASSIRRTGAYEQYF. DNA of the CDR3: TGTGCCAGTAGTATCAGGAGGACAGGGGCCTACGAGCAGTACTTC.

This clone was recorded a few times. The V gene is TRBV9, the J gene TRBJ2-5; 12 nucleotides agree with TRBD1. The J call may be in error: the DNA end matches TRBJ2-7 better. CDR1 is SGDLS and CDR2 is YYNGEE in the germline V gene. The CDR3 is made up of 15 amino acids. In nucleotides, the CDR3 is TGTGCCAGCAGCATGGGACAGGGGGCGCGTTACGAGCAGTACTTC. Translating it yields CASSMGQGARYEQYF.

This chain joins TRBV4-3 and TRBJ2-7; possible D gene TRBD1, 6 bases. Germline V gene lookup returns CDR1 LGHNA and CDR2 YSLEER. V lost 4 bases and J lost 2, with 12 bases in between. The CDR3 is 14 amino acids. The CDR3, as DNA: TGCGCCAGCAGCCGTCAACAGGGCCCCTACGAGCAGTACTTC. Protein: CASSRQQGPYEQYF.

The table lists this clone with a few counts. The V and J genes are TRBV18 and TRBJ2-7; 9 bases agree with TRBD2. Germline V gene lookup returns CDR1 KGHSH and CDR2 LQKENI. Trimming cost V 3 bases and J 0 bases; bases outside gene matches: 6. The length of the CDR3 is 16 residues. CDR3 loop: CASSPASGMSSYEQYF. In DNA form, the CDR3 reads TGTGCCAGCTCACCTGCTAGCGGGATGAGCTCCTACGAGCAGTACTTC. The full variable domain, completed using reference TRBV18 and TRBJ2-7, is NAGVMQNPRHLVRRRGQEARLRCSPMKGHSHVYWYRQLPEEGLKFMVYLQKENIIDESGMPKERFSAEFPKEGPSILRIQQVVRGDSAAYFCASSPASGMSSYEQYFGPGTRLTVT.

The genes are TRBV7-2 and TRBJ2-3, with a weak D call TRBD2 (5 bases). V was cut by 2 bases and J by 4 bases, with 7 bases left in between. The CDR3 sequence is 13 residues long. Germline CDR1 SGHTA, CDR2 FQGNSA. The DNA for the CDR3 is TGTGCCAGCAGCTTAATGGGAGCAGATACGCAGTATTTT. Translated, it gives CASSLMGADTQYF.